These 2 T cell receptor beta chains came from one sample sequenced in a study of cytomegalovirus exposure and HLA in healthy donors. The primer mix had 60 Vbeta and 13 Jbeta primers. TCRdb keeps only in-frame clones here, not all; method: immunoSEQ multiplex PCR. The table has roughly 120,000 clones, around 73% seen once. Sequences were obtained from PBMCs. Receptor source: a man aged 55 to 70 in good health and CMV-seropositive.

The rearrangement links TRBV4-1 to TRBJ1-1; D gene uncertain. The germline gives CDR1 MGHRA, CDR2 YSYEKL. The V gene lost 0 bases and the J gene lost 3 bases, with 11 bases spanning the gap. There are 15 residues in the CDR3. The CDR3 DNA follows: TGCGCCAGCAGCCAAGAGAGGGAACTGCACACTGAAGCTTTCTTT. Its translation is CASSQERELHTEAFF.

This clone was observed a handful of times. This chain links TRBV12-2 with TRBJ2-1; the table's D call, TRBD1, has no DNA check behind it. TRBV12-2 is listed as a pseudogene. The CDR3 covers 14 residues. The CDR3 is CASRLGGQGNEQFF. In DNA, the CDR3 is TGTGCAAGTCGCTTAGGGGGACAGGGGAATGAGCAGTTCTTC.